This T cell receptor beta chain emerged from a study of tumor-infiltrating lymphocytes in oesophageal squamous cell carcinoma. This clonotype was counted at least ten times. J lost 1 base, V lost 1 base, and 2 bases had no gene match. In germline, CDR1 is SGHAT, CDR2 FQNNGV. The CDR3 length is 15 residues. TCRdb ran MiXCR on the PCR reads and lists one entry per CDR3 protein. Here the sample spans some 25,000 distinct CDR3 sequences, around 40% being singletons. The chain employs TRBV11-2 and TRBJ2-5, with 8 bases identical to TRBD1. The sequence came from a male donor with esophageal squamous cell carcinoma. The source material was esophageal tumor tissue. The DNA of the CDR3 is TGTGCCAGCAGCTTAGGGGACAGGTTCCAAGAGACCCAGTACTTC. Its translation is CASSLGDRFQETQYF.